This T cell receptor beta chain was documented in a study of shared clonotypes between healthy human individuals. Study outcomes and limitations: Generation probabilities were higher for clonotypes shared across all four sorted-subset donors than for unshared ones.

Adult Caucasians living in Nashville, Tennessee made up all of the donors. Assay used: immunoSEQ multiplex PCR; TCRdb lists only in-frame clones, some missing. Counted here are about 1.5 million clones, around 97% occurring once; the ten biggest clones make up roughly 1.2%. Of note for this clone: What it recognizes is unknown.

This TCR was sampled from a man younger than 40 in good health. Input material: naive CD4+ T cells sorted from blood. Sample subset: CD45RA+ positively selected.

The CDR3 region is CASSSQARAYEQYF. CDR3 DNA sequence: TGCGCCAGCAGTTCACAAGCACGTGCCTACGAGCAGTACTTC. This chain connects TRBV5-1 to TRBJ2-7; no reliable D call. The CDR3 spans 14 residues. The germline V and J ends were trimmed by 5 bases and 2 bases, with 14 bases remaining between them. CDR1 SGHRS and CDR2 YFSETQ come from the germline V gene.